This T cell receptor (beta chain) was documented in a study of blood T cell repertoires in COVID-19. Repertoires were generated with immunoSEQ multiplex PCR, while TCRdb's copy carries only in-frame clones and drops some. The table has tens of thousands of clones, over 75% seen once. V shed 4 bases, J shed 8 bases, and the junction held 4 bases outside the gene matches. The CDR3 covers 12 residues. Germline V CDR1 and CDR2: MNHEY, SVGAGI. The TCR was taken from a middle-aged man with active COVID-19. J is TRBJ1-2 and V is TRBV6-5; 7 nucleotides agree with TRBD1. The source material was peripheral blood. The CDR3 is CASSFRGQGYTF. In DNA, the CDR3 is TGTGCCAGCAGTTTTAGGGGGCAGGGCTACACCTTC.